Listed below are T cell receptor beta chains from one sample, sequenced in a study of cytomegalovirus exposure and HLA in healthy donors. Profiled with immunoSEQ multiplex PCR; TCRdb holds only in-frame clones, not every one. The sample includes some 120,000 clones, about three quarters of them seen just once. Sequenced material: PBMCs. Receptors were obtained from a human donor in good health. Both conserved end residues are part of each CDR3. The order of the fields is V gene, clone size, D gene, J gene, CDR3 protein, CDR3 DNA. The D gene is left open where the match is weak. Clone size, where shown, is once, few, many, or a class for clones that have expanded.

>TRBV28|.|.|TRBJ1-5
CASRPTGMQPQHF
TGTGCCAGCAGACCAACGGGGATGCAGCCCCAGCATTTT
>TRBV5-6|.|TRBD1|TRBJ1-4
CASSTDRALAGGWNEKLFF
TGTGCCAGCAGCACGGACAGGGCCCTTGCCGGGGGCTGGAATGAAAAACTGTTTTTT
>TRBV7-2|.|.|TRBJ1-6
CASSLNRGGNSPLHF
TGTGCCAGCAGCTTAAATAGAGGAGGAAATTCACCCCTCCACTTT
>TRBV2|.|.|TRBJ2-3
CARRGAADTQYF
TGTGCCAGACGGGGGGCCGCAGATACGCAGTATTTT
>TRBV7-8|.|TRBD1|TRBJ2-7
CASSTRTGGGEQYF
TGTGCCAGCAGCACACGGACAGGGGGCGGCGAGCAGTACTTC
>TRBV9|.|TRBD1|TRBJ2-3
CASGGTGTDTQYF
TGTGCCAGCGGGGGGACAGGTACAGATACGCAGTATTTT
>TRBV19|.|.|TRBJ1-1
CASSQGNTEAFF
TGTGCCAGTAGTCAGGGGAACACTGAAGCTTTCTTT
>TRBV11-2|once|TRBD1|TRBJ1-5
CASSSDRWDPPQHF
TGTGCCAGCAGCTCGGACAGGTGGGACCCCCCCCAGCATTTT
>TRBV29-1|once|.|TRBJ2-7
CSVVRGTSYEQYF
TGCAGCGTTGTTCGGGGGACCTCCTACGAGCAGTACTTC
>TRBV5-8|few|TRBD1|TRBJ1-4
CASSPRGTGFEKLFF
TGTGCCAGCAGCCCGCGGGGGACAGGGTTCGAAAAACTGTTTTTT
>TRBV13|.|.|TRBJ2-2
CASSGAGELFF
TGTGCCAGCTCGGGGGCCGGGGAGCTGTTTTTT
>TRBV29-1|.|.|TRBJ1-1
CSVEDLEVGTEAFF
TGCAGCGTTGAAGATCTGGAGGTGGGGACTGAAGCTTTCTTT
>TRBV11-2|.|.|TRBJ2-2
CASSLAGWQGGTGELFF
TGTGCCAGCAGCTTAGCTGGTTGGCAGGGCGGCACCGGGGAGCTGTTTTTT
>TRBV28|.|.|TRBJ2-7
CASSGDTFYEQYF
TGTGCCAGCAGTGGGGACACATTCTACGAGCAGTACTTC
>TRBV4-1|.|.|TRBJ1-5
CASSQGGYRSNQPQHF
TGCGCCAGCAGCCAGGGGGGTTATCGAAGCAATCAGCCCCAGCATTTT
>TRBV19|few|.|TRBJ2-3
CATLRSDTQYF
TGTGCCACCCTCAGGTCAGATACGCAGTATTTT
>TRBV6-1|.|.|TRBJ2-7
CASSRDIGAYEQYF
TGTGCCAGCAGCCGGGACATCGGGGCCTACGAGCAGTACTTC
>TRBV15|.|.|TRBJ2-7
CATSSDRRSYEQYF
TGTGCCACCAGCAGTGACAGGAGGTCCTACGAGCAGTACTTC
>TRBV7-9|.|.|TRBJ2-7
CASSFRGNGEQYF
TGTGCCAGCAGCTTTAGGGGAAACGGAGAGCAGTACTTC
>TRBV5-5|.|.|TRBJ2-7
CASSLDWLALYEQYF
TGTGCCAGCAGCTTGGATTGGCTAGCCCTCTACGAGCAGTACTTC
>TRBV6-5|.|TRBD1|TRBJ1-5
CASSGDRGGQPQHF
TGTGCCAGCAGCGGGGACAGGGGCGGTCAGCCCCAGCATTTT
>TRBV5-4|.|.|TRBJ2-3
CASSLAPGEDTDTQYF
TGTGCCAGCAGCTTGGCCCCCGGGGAGGACACAGATACGCAGTATTTT
>TRBV6-1|.|TRBD1|TRBJ1-2
CASSGGGTGTWYGYTF
TGTGCCAGCAGTGGGGGTGGGACAGGGACATGGTATGGCTACACCTTC
>TRBV25-1|.|TRBD1|TRBJ2-7
CATVHLGTGTYEQYF
TGTGCCACTGTCCACTTGGGGACAGGGACGTACGAGCAGTACTTC
>TRBV18|.|.|TRBJ1-4
CASSPSTGQGEKLFF
TGTGCCAGCTCACCATCCACAGGGCAAGGGGAAAAACTGTTTTTT
>TRBV5-6|few|TRBD2|TRBJ2-7
CASSLPRLADPREQYF
TGTGCCAGCAGCCTCCCGAGACTAGCGGATCCCCGCGAGCAGTACTTC
>TRBV7-8|.|.|TRBJ1-5
CASSTTAANQPQHF
TGTGCCAGCAGTACGACAGCCGCCAATCAGCCCCAGCATTTT
>TRBV7-9|.|.|TRBJ1-4
CSSSTSEKLFF
TGTTCCAGCAGCACCAGTGAAAAACTGTTTTTT
>TRBV7-2|.|.|TRBJ2-7
CASRLGTGLTYEQYF
TGTGCCAGCAGATTAGGCACTGGGCTTACCTACGAGCAGTACTTC
>TRBV7-6|.|.|TRBJ1-2
CASSLAQEGFYTF
TGTGCCAGCAGCTTAGCGCAGGAGGGATTCTACACCTTC
>TRBV5-4|.|TRBD2|TRBJ2-3
CASSSLRPGAGGRSDTQYF
TGTGCCAGCAGCTCCCTCCGGCCCGGGGCGGGGGGTAGATCAGATACGCAGTATTTT
>TRBV9|.|TRBD1|TRBJ1-4
CASSATAGTGYPTNEKLFF
TGTGCCAGCAGCGCGACCGCCGGGACAGGGTACCCAACTAATGAAAAACTGTTTTTT
>TRBV9|.|.|TRBJ1-1
CASSVEGAMNTEAFF
TGTGCCAGCAGCGTAGAAGGGGCCATGAACACTGAAGCTTTCTTT
>TRBV13|.|.|TRBJ1-1
CASVGRPNTEAFF
TGTGCCAGCGTGGGGAGGCCGAACACTGAAGCTTTCTTT
>TRBV18|.|.|TRBJ2-7
CASSPGPSYEQYF
TGTGCCAGCTCACCGGGGCCATCCTACGAGCAGTACTTC
>TRBV5-6|.|.|TRBJ1-4
CASSSYAGGLFF
TGTGCCAGCAGCTCTTACGCCGGGGGACTGTTTTTT
>TRBV4-1|.|TRBD1|TRBJ1-2
CASSQDGQGRRYGYTF
TGCGCCAGCAGCCAAGATGGACAGGGAAGAAGGTATGGCTACACCTTC
>TRBV4-1|.|.|TRBJ2-1
CASSQDLRTSSGDEQFF
TGCGCCAGCAGCCAAGATCTAAGAACTAGCAGCGGAGATGAGCAGTTCTTC
>TRBV4-1|.|.|TRBJ1-6
CASSQDTGNSPLHF
TGTGCCAGCAGCCAAGATACCGGTAATTCACCCCTCCACTTT
>TRBV2|once|.|TRBJ1-2
CASRYGANYGYTF
TGTGCCAGCAGATACGGAGCTAACTATGGCTACACCTTC
>TRBV5-5|once|TRBD1|TRBJ1-1
CASSDQGAPNTEAFF
TGTGCCAGCAGCGACCAGGGGGCCCCGAACACTGAAGCTTTCTTT
>TRBV10-1|.|TRBD1|TRBJ2-1
CASSSNRDSPNEQFF
TGCGCCAGCAGCTCAAACCGGGACAGCCCCAATGAGCAGTTCTTC
>TRBV13|.|.|TRBJ1-5
CASSLGHLNQPQHF
TGTGCCAGCAGCTTAGGGCATCTAAATCAGCCCCAGCATTTT
>TRBV9|.|TRBD2|TRBJ2-5
CASSAGTSGKSQESQYF
TGTGCCAGCAGCGCGGGGACTAGCGGAAAGTCACAAGAGTCCCAGTACTTC
>TRBV5-1|.|.|TRBJ2-7
CASSPTGLQAYEQYF
TGCGCCAGCAGCCCGACAGGCCTACAAGCCTACGAGCAGTACTTC
>TRBV2|.|.|TRBJ1-1
CASSGGTWNTEAFF
TGTGCCAGCAGTGGAGGGACTTGGAACACTGAAGCTTTCTTT
>TRBV15|.|.|TRBJ2-1
CATSGLYSYNEQFF
TGTGCCACCAGCGGCTTATACTCCTACAATGAGCAGTTCTTC
>TRBV28|.|.|TRBJ1-2
CASSTNYGYTF
TGTGCCAGCAGCACTAACTATGGCTACACCTTC
>TRBV2|.|.|TRBJ1-2
CASSEGGAYGYTF
TGTGCCAGCAGTGAGGGGGGGGCCTATGGCTACACCTTC
>TRBV7-2|once|.|TRBJ1-2
CASSLLSTF
TGTGCCAGCAGCCTCCTCTCCACCTTC